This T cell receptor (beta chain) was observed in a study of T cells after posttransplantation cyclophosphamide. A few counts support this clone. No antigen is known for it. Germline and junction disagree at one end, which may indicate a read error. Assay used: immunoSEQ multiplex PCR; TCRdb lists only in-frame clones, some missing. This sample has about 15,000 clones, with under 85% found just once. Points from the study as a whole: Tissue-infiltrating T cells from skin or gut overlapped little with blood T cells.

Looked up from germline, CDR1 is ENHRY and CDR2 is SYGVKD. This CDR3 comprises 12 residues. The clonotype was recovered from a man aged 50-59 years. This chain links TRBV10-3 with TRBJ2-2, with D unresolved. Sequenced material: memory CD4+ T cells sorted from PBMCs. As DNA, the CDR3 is TGTGCCATCAACGCGAAGACCGGGGAGCTGTTTTTT. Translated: CAINAKTGELFF.